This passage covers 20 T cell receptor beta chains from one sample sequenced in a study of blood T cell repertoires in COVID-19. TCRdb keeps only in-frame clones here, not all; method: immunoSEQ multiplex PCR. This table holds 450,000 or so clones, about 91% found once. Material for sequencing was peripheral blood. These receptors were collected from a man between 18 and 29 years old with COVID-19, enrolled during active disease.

CDR3 in amino acids: CASSGRTKRETQYF. In nucleotides, the CDR3 is TGTGCCAGCAGCGGGAGGACTAAGAGAGAGACCCAGTACTTC. This chain uses TRBV7-2 with TRBJ2-5, with a tentative D call TRBD2 (6 bases). CDR1 is SGHTA and CDR2 is FQGNSA in the germline V gene. V was shortened by 5 bases and J by 4 bases, with 14 bases between the two germline ends. The CDR3 has 14 amino acids.

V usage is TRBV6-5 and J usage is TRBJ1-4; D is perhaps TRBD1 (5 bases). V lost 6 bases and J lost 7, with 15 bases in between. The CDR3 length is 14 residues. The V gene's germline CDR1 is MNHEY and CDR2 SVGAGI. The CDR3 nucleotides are TGTGCCAGCAGAACCGGGACTGGAGGTGAAAAACTGTTTTTT. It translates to CASRTGTGGEKLFF.

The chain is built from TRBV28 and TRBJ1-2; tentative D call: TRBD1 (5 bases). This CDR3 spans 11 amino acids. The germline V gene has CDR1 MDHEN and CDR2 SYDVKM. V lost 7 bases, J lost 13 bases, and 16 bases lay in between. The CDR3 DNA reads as TGTGCCAGCACCGTTGGCAGGGCTCTCACCTTC. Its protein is CASTVGRALTF.

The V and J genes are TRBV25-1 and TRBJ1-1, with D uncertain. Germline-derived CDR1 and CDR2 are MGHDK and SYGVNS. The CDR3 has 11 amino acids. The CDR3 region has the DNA TGTGCGGAAAGAGGCAACACTGAAGCTTTCTTT. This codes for CAERGNTEAFF.

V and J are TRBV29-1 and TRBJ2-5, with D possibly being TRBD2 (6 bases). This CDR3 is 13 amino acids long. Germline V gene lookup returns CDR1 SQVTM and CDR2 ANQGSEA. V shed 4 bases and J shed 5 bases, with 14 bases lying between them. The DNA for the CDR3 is TGCAGCGTTGCGACTAGTAGCTGGGAGACCCAGTACTTC. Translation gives CSVATSSWETQYF.

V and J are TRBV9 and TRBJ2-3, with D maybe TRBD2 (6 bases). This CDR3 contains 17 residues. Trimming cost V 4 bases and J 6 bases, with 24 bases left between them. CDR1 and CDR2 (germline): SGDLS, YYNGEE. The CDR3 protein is CASSPNSVGTALDTQYF. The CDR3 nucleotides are TGTGCCAGCAGCCCAAACAGCGTGGGGACTGCGCTGGATACGCAGTATTTT.

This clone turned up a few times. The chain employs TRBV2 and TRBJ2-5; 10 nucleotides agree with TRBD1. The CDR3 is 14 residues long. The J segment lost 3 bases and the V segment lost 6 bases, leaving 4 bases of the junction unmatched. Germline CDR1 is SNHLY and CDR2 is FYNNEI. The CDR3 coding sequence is TGTGCCAGCAGGGGGGACAGGGGAAAAGAGACCCAGTACTTC. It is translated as CASRGDRGKETQYF.

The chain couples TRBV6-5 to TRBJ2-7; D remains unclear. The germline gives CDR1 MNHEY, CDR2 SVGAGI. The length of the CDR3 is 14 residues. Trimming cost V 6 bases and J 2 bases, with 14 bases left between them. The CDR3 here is CASRGPTLTYEQYF. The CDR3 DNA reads TGTGCCAGCAGGGGCCCCACCCTTACCTACGAGCAGTACTTC.

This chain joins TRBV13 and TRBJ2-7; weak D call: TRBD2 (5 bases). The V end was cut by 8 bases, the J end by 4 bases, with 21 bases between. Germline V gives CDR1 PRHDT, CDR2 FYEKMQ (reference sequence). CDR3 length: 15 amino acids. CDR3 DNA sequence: TGTGCCAGCTCCTCCGCCCGGGCAGCGGCATACGAGCAGTACTTC. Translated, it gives CASSSARAAAYEQYF.

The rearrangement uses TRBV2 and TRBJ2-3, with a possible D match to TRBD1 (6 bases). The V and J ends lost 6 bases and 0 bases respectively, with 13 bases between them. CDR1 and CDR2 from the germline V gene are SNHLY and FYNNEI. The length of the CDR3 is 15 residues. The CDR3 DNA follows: TGTGCCAGCAGAGATACAGGGATCAGCACAGATACGCAGTATTTT. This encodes CASRDTGISTDTQYF.

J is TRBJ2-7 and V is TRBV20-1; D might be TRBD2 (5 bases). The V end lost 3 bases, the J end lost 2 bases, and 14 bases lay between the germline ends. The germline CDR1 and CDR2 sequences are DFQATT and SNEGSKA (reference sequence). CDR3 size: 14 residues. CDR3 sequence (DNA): TGCAGTGCTAGTAAGTCTAGCAGACCCTACGAGCAGTACTTC. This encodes CSASKSSRPYEQYF.

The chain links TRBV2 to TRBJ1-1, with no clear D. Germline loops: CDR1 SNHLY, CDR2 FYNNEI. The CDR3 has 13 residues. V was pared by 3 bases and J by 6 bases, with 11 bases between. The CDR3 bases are TGTGCCAGCAGTGAGGAGGGTTACGCTGAAGCTTTCTTT. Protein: CASSEEGYAEAFF.

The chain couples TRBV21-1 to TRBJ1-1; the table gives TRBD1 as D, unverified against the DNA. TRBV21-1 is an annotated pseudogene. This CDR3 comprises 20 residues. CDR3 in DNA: TGTGCCAGCAGCACCTCACGAGGGGGGCCGACAGGGGGCATGTCTAATGAAGCTTTCTTT. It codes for CASSTSRGGPTGGMSNEAFF.

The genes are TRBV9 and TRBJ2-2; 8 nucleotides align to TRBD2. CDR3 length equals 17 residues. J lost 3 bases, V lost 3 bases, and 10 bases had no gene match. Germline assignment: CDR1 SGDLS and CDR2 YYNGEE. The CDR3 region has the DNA TGTGCCAGCAGCGCTGATCCGGGACTAGTGGACACCGGGGAGCTGTTTTTT. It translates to CASSADPGLVDTGELFF.

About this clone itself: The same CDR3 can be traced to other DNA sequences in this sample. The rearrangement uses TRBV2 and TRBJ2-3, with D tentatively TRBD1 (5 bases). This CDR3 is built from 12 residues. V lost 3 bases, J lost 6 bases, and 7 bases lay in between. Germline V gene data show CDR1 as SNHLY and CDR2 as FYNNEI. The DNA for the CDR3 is TGTGCCAGCAGTGACAGGGTTGATACGCAGTATTTT. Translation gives CASSDRVDTQYF. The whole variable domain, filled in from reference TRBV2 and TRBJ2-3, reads EPEVTQTPSHQVTQMGQEVILRCVPISNHLYFYWYRQILGQKVEFLVSFYNNEISEKSEIFDDQFSVERPDGSNFTLKIRSTKLEDSAMYFCASSDRVDTQYFGPGTRLTVL.

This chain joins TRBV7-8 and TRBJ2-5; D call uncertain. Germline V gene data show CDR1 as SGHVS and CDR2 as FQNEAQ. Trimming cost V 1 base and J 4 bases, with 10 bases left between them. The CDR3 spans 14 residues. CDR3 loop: CASSLVPRRETQYF. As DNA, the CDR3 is TGTGCCAGCAGCTTAGTGCCGAGGCGAGAGACCCAGTACTTC.

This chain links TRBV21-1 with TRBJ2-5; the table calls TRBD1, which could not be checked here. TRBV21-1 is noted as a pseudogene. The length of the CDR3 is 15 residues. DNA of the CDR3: TGTGCCAGCAGCAACGAAAGGGGGTCGTATGAGACCCAGTACTTC. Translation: CASSNERGSYETQYF.

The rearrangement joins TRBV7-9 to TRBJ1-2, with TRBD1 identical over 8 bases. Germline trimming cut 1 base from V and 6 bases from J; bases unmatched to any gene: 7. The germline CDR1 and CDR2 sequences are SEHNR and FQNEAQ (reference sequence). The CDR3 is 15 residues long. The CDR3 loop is CASSLVAGGKNGYTF. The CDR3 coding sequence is TGTGCCAGCAGCTTAGTGGCAGGGGGCAAGAATGGCTACACCTTC.

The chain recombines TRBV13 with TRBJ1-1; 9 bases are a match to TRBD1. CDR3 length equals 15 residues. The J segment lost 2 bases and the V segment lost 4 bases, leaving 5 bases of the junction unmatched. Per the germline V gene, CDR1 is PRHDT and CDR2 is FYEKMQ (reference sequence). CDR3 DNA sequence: TGTGCCAGCAGCTACCGAACAGGGGGCAACACTGAAGCTTTCTTT. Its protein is CASSYRTGGNTEAFF.

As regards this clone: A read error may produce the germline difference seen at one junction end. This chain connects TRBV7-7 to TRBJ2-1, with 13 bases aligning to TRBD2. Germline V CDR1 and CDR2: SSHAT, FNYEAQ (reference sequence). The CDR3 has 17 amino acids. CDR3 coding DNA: TGTGCTAGCAGCCCCCAGGGACTAGCGGGATCTCACAATGAGCAGTTCTTC. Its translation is CASSPQGLAGSHNEQFF.